This T cell receptor (beta chain) was sequenced for a study of blood T cell repertoires in COVID-19. Germline V lookup: CDR1 MNHEY, CDR2 SVGAGI. The V gene lost 5 bases and the J gene lost 8 bases, with 15 bases spanning the gap. This CDR3 has 14 residues. TCRdb's table, derived via immunoSEQ multiplex PCR, lists solely in-frame clones and lacks some. The data contain a few hundred thousand clones, roughly 80% of them singletons. Input material: PBMCs or T cells enriched from blood (not recorded which). This TCR was recovered from a middle-aged man who had been exposed to COVID-19. The chain joins TRBV6-5 to TRBJ1-4, with a weak D call TRBD1 (6 bases). The CDR3 here is CASSKTPRGEKLFF. CDR3 nucleotide sequence: TGTGCCAGCAGTAAGACACCCAGGGGAGAAAAACTGTTTTTT.